The present entry profiles one T cell receptor beta chain with its context. The data belong to a study of blood T cell repertoires in COVID-19. Study details: Acute-phase and convalescent COVID-19 samples originated in the United States, Italy and Spain. PBMCs, B-cell-depleted T cells, or T cells were the source of the cDNA or gDNA that made up the material.

Study processing details: Nucleated cell number was recorded as an estimate derived from reference gene primer amplification. TCRdb keeps only in-frame clones here, not all; method: immunoSEQ multiplex PCR. V, J and clone size were drawn from that table, and D and trimming were deduced from the DNA. The sample lists about 53,000 clones, 87% occurring once. Germline assignment: CDR1 MGHRA and CDR2 YSYEKL. V was clipped by 1 base and J by 0 bases, with 16 bases between them. CDR3 length equals 18 residues. The rearrangement links TRBV4-1 to TRBJ1-5, with no clear D. What was sequenced was peripheral blood. This receptor was taken from a man between 45 and 60 years old with acute or convalescent COVID-19. The DNA for the CDR3 is TGCGCCAGCAGCCAAGGATACCAAGACGGGGTTAGCAATCAGCCCCAGCATTTT. Translating gives CASSQGYQDGVSNQPQHF.